Below are 28 T cell receptor beta chains sequenced from a single sample in a study of monozygotic twins with inflammatory bowel disease. TCRdb reprocessed the 5' RACE reads and stores each CDR3 protein as one record, lacking DNA. Its table records approximately 390,000 distinct CDR3 sequences. Sequenced: blood. The receptors were gathered from a human donor with ulcerative colitis or Crohn's disease, or a healthy co-twin of an affected twin (not recorded which).

The gene calls are TRBV28 and TRBJ2-1; TCRdb reports TRBD1, a call that lacks DNA to check it against. The germline gives CDR1 MDHEN, CDR2 SYDVKM. This CDR3 has 13 amino acids. Here the CDR3 reads CASSVSGPPMQFF.

Here the CDR3 reads CASRRQENQPQHF. V is TRBV6-2 or TRBV6-3 and J is TRBJ1-5; TCRdb gives TRBD1 as the D gene, but with no DNA this cannot be confirmed. The CDR3 is 13 amino acids. Germline V CDR1 and CDR2: MNHEY, SVGEGT.

The chain uses TRBV7-2 and TRBJ2-7; lacking DNA, the TRBD1 call made by TCRdb goes unchecked. The CDR3 totals 14 residues. The V gene's germline CDR1 is SGHTA and CDR2 FQGNSA. CDR3: CASSSSGGEYEQYF.

The V call is TRBV30, the J call TRBJ1-3. The germline V gene encodes CDR1 GTSNPN and CDR2 SVGIG (reference sequence). This CDR3 region has 15 residues. This CDR3 reads CAWTTGLHSGNTIYF.

V usage is TRBV12-3 or TRBV12-4 and J usage is TRBJ2-2. This CDR3 region has 16 residues. CDR3 amino acids: CASSDDLTTRTGELFF.

This chain connects TRBV5-4 to TRBJ1-2. This CDR3 is built from 16 residues. The germline gives CDR1 SGHNT, CDR2 YYREEE (reference sequence). The chain's CDR3 is CASSLQAVNSNYGYTF.

The CDR3 reads CASSPTPTSGGGTDTQYF. V usage is TRBV5-4 and J usage is TRBJ2-3; TCRdb designates TRBD2, a call that cannot be tested without DNA. In germline, CDR1 is SGHNT, CDR2 YYREEE (reference sequence). The CDR3 runs to 18 residues.

V is TRBV6-5 and J is TRBJ1-6. CDR3 size: 18 residues. CDR1 and CDR2 from the germline V gene are MNHEY and SVGAGI. CDR3 protein: CASSYSSGPSSYNSPLHF.

V and J are TRBV30 and TRBJ1-2; absent DNA, TCRdb's TRBD1 call cannot be checked. This CDR3 spans 17 amino acids. Germline V CDR1 and CDR2: GTSNPN, SVGIG (reference sequence). CDR3 in amino acids: CAWSVRPFGDNVYGYTF. Full variable domain (remainder filled in from reference TRBV30 and TRBJ1-2): SQTIHQWPATLVQPVGSPLSLECTVEGTSNPNLYWYRQAAGRGLQLLFYSVGIGQISSEVPQNLSASRPQDRQFILSSKKLLLSDSGFYLCAWSVRPFGDNVYGYTFGSGTRLTVV.

The chain recombines TRBV20-1 with TRBJ2-7; TCRdb's assignment of TRBD2 cannot be checked, as there is no DNA. This CDR3 is 16 amino acids long. CDR1 DFQATT and CDR2 SNEGSKA come from the germline V gene (reference sequence). This chain's CDR3 is CSARGLTSGSSYEQYF.

The genes are TRBV14 and TRBJ2-1; as DNA is missing, the TRBD2 call by TCRdb cannot be tested. The CDR3 contains 17 residues. CDR1 is SGHDN, CDR2 FVKESK, per germline. The CDR3 reads CASSPPGLAGGMNEQFF.

V usage is TRBV20-1 and J usage is TRBJ1-6; TCRdb gives TRBD1 as the D gene, but with no DNA this cannot be confirmed. Germline CDR1 is DFQATT and CDR2 is SNEGSKA (reference sequence). The CDR3 covers 15 residues. The chain's CDR3 is CSARVRDRDNSPLHF.

This chain uses TRBV5-6 with TRBJ2-5. This CDR3 is built from 15 residues. Germline V CDR1 and CDR2: SGHDT, YYEEEE. CDR3 region: CASSFKGFREDTQYF.

This sequence joins TRBV7-9 and TRBJ2-1; TCRdb's D call, TRBD1, is unchecked because there is no DNA. The CDR3 loop spans 16 amino acids. Germline V gene lookup returns CDR1 SEHNR and CDR2 FQNEAQ (reference sequence). The CDR3 region is CASSLVIRGRDNEQFF. The complete variable domain, with remaining parts taken from reference TRBV7-9 and TRBJ2-1, reads DTGVSQNPRHKITKRGQNVTFRCDPISEHNRLYWYRQTLGQGPEFLTYFQNEAQLEKSRLLSDRFSAERPKGSFSTLEIQRTEQGDSAMYLCASSLVIRGRDNEQFFGPGTRLTVL.

The chain uses TRBV11-2 and TRBJ2-3; TCRdb calls TRBD2, which cannot be checked without DNA. Looked up from germline, CDR1 is SGHAT and CDR2 is FQNNGV. The CDR3 loop spans 18 amino acids. CDR3 protein: CASSLDRSSGRARDTQYF.

This rearrangement joins TRBV10-3 to TRBJ2-1; the D call from TCRdb, TRBD2, cannot be confirmed without DNA. The CDR3 contains 17 residues. Germline CDR1 is ENHRY and CDR2 is SYGVKD. The CDR3 reads CAISESTSGRGYNEQFF.

J is TRBJ1-3 and V is TRBV4-1. The CDR3 has 15 residues. The germline V gene has CDR1 MGHRA and CDR2 YSYEKL. The CDR3: CASSPRDGPGNTIYF.

This sequence joins TRBV6-2 or TRBV6-3 and TRBJ1-5. The CDR3 totals 15 residues. The germline V gene has CDR1 MNHEY and CDR2 SVGEGT. The CDR3 is CASSLREYSNQPQHF.

The chain joins TRBV20-1 to TRBJ1-5. This CDR3 is built from 14 residues. The germline CDR1 and CDR2 sequences are DFQATT and SNEGSKA (reference sequence). This CDR3 is CSARVMRDNQPQHF.

The chain employs TRBV29-1 and TRBJ2-3; TCRdb picks TRBD2, but there is no DNA to check that call. Germline V gives CDR1 SQVTM, CDR2 ANQGSEA. The CDR3 has 16 residues. The CDR3 reads CSVSGTSGASTDTQYF.

The V gene is TRBV9, the J gene TRBJ2-5. Germline V gene sequence: CDR1 SGDLS, CDR2 YYNGEE. The CDR3 consists of 15 residues. The CDR3 loop is CASSVAVATQETQYF.

The chain recombines TRBV5-8 with TRBJ1-6. The CDR3 has 15 amino acids. Germline-derived CDR1 and CDR2 are SGHTS and YDEGEE. The CDR3 loop is CASSWDLRRNSPLHF.

The rearrangement joins TRBV30 to TRBJ1-5; TCRdb indicates TRBD1, and absent DNA this call remains unverified. CDR1 and CDR2 (germline): GTSNPN, SVGIG (reference sequence). The CDR3 runs to 17 residues. The CDR3 loop is CAWSASDRGYSNQPQHF. Supplemented by reference TRBV30 and TRBJ1-5, the full variable domain reads SQTIHQWPATLVQPVGSPLSLECTVEGTSNPNLYWYRQAAGRGLQLLFYSVGIGQISSEVPQNLSASRPQDRQFILSSKKLLLSDSGFYLCAWSASDRGYSNQPQHFGDGTRLSIL.

CDR3 amino acids: CSAGELPYEQYF. The rearrangement joins TRBV29-1 to TRBJ2-7. This CDR3 has 12 residues. Germline CDR1 and CDR2: SQVTM and ANQGSEA.

The chain recombines TRBV11-1 with TRBJ2-5; TCRdb selects TRBD2, and the lack of DNA leaves this call unchecked. Germline CDR1 is SGHAT and CDR2 is FQDESV (reference sequence). The CDR3 has 15 amino acids. The chain's CDR3 is CASSLEAGLWETQYF.

This CDR3 is CATSRDRPSEAFF. The V call is TRBV15, the J call TRBJ1-1. Germline CDR1 reads LNHNV; CDR2 reads YYDKDF (reference sequence). The CDR3 spans 13 residues.

The genes are TRBV3-1 and TRBJ2-5. This CDR3 region has 13 residues. Germline-derived CDR1 and CDR2 are LGHDT and YNNKEL (reference sequence). Here the CDR3 reads CASSQGNLETQYF.

The chain combines TRBV5-1 with TRBJ1-1. Germline CDR1 reads SGHRS; CDR2 reads YFSETQ. The CDR3 extends over 12 amino acids. The CDR3 sequence: CASSVENTEAFF.